This is a list of T cell receptor beta chains from one sample in a study of T cells after yellow fever vaccination. TCRdb used MiXCR to reprocess the 5' RACE reads, holding one entry per CDR3 protein. The sample yields under 200,000 distinct CDR3 sequences, more than 9.5% seen once. Sequences were derived from CD8+ T cells sorted from PBMCs, sampled 15 days after the yellow fever booster vaccination. These receptors came from a man younger than 30 who received the YFV17D yellow fever vaccine. Both conserved end residues are part of each CDR3. The D gene is left open where the match is weak. The size field is filled for only some rows; it gives once, few, many or a size class.

>NA|TRBV7-6|TRBD1|TRBJ1-5
TGTGCCAGCAGCCCCGGGGACAGGGGATTCCAGCCCCAGCATTTT
CASSPGDRGFQPQHF
>many|TRBV11-2|TRBD1|TRBJ2-1
TGTGCCAGCAGCTTACGGGACAGCCGAGGGTTCTTC
CASSLRDSRGFF
>many|TRBV12-3/TRBV12-4|NA|TRBJ2-2
TGTGCCACCCCCCCAGGGAGTGACACCGGGGAGCTGTTTTTT
CATPPGSDTGELFF
>once|TRBV5-1|NA|TRBJ2-7
TGCGCCAGCAGCCGGGGGTCGGGTTCGGAAGAGCAGTACTTC
CASSRGSGSEEQYF
>NA|TRBV7-9|NA|TRBJ1-1
TGTGCCAGCAGGGAGGTGAGAGAGAGTTCCAACACTGAAGCTTTCTTT
CASREVRESSNTEAFF
>few|TRBV4-3|NA|TRBJ2-2
TGCGCCAGCAGCGAAGACCCCGGTCTCGGAGGGGCCGGGGAGCTGTTTTTT
CASSEDPGLGGAGELFF
>few|TRBV6-2/TRBV6-3|NA|TRBJ2-2
TGTGCCAGCAGCTACAGGGACGTCGGCGGGGAGCTGTTTTTT
CASSYRDVGGELFF
>NA|TRBV9|NA|TRBJ1-4
TGTGCCAGCAGCGCCCCATCCAATGAAAAACTGTTTTTT
CASSAPSNEKLFF
>NA|TRBV29-1|TRBD1|TRBJ2-6
TGCAGCGTCGAAGGGGGCGAATCTGGGGCCAACGTCCTGACTTTC
CSVEGGESGANVLTF
>few|TRBV9|TRBD2|TRBJ2-3
TGTGCCAGCAGCGTCCCGACTAGCGGGGGGGAGACAGATACGCAGTATTTT
CASSVPTSGGETDTQYF
>NA|TRBV7-2|NA|TRBJ2-7
TGTGCCAGCAGCGTACAGGGCTACGAGCAGTACTTC
CASSVQGYEQYF
>few|TRBV7-9|TRBD1|TRBJ1-2
TGTGCCAGCAGCTGGGACAGCAATTATGGCTACACCTTC
CASSWDSNYGYTF
>NA|TRBV19|TRBD1|TRBJ1-1
TGTGCCAGTAGCATGACAGGGGGCCTCAGCACTGAAGCTTTCTTT
CASSMTGGLSTEAFF
>NA|TRBV2|NA|TRBJ2-3
TGTGCCAGCAGTATGACCCTTTATACGCAGTATTTT
CASSMTLYTQYF
>few|TRBV7-6|NA|TRBJ1-2
TGTGCCAGCAGTCCTCAAGGGGCTGGTGGCTACACCTTC
CASSPQGAGGYTF
>NA|TRBV5-1|NA|TRBJ2-7
TGCGCCAGCAGCAAATCGAGGGGGTACGAGCAGTACTTC
CASSKSRGYEQYF
>NA|TRBV7-6|TRBD2|TRBJ2-1
TGTGCCAGCAGCCCTAGACTAGCGGGGGGGAATCGTTTGTTCTTC
CASSPRLAGGNRLFF
>few|TRBV12-3/TRBV12-4|NA|TRBJ1-2
TGTGCCAGCAGTTTAGACGGCAGGAAAGTCGATGGCTACACCTTC
CASSLDGRKVDGYTF
>few|TRBV29-1|NA|TRBJ2-1
TGCAGCGTTGAAGGGGCCCAGGCGGGGACCTACAATGAGCAGTTCTTC
CSVEGAQAGTYNEQFF
>many|TRBV6-6|TRBD1|TRBJ2-7
TGTGCCAGCAGTATCCAGGGGGCAGTCTACGAGCAGTACTTC
CASSIQGAVYEQYF
>NA|TRBV29-1|NA|TRBJ2-1
TGCAGCCCTCTAGACTACAATGAGCAGTTCTTC
CSPLDYNEQFF
>many|TRBV4-1|TRBD1|TRBJ2-1
TGCGCCAGCAGCCAAAAGCCGTCAGGGGGCATCGACGATGAGCAGTTCTTC
CASSQKPSGGIDDEQFF
>many|TRBV29-1|NA|TRBJ1-5
TGCAGCGCCTCGGACACCCGAGGCAATCAGCCCCAGCATTTT
CSASDTRGNQPQHF
>few|TRBV7-3|NA|TRBJ2-2
TGTGCCAGCAGCCCCGTCGCAGGGGGGCCCGGGGAGCTGTTTTTT
CASSPVAGGPGELFF
>NA|TRBV4-1|TRBD1|TRBJ2-7
TGCGCCAGCAGTCACCCGGGACAGGGCTCCTACGAGCAGTACTTC
CASSHPGQGSYEQYF
>few|TRBV2|NA|TRBJ2-1
TGTGCCAGCAGTGAGGTACAGGGCTACAATGAGCAGTTCTTC
CASSEVQGYNEQFF
>NA|TRBV5-1|NA|TRBJ1-1
TGCGCCAGCAGCGTAATACAGGGAGGGGGCACTGAAGCTTTCTTT
CASSVIQGGGTEAFF
>few|TRBV12-3/TRBV12-4|NA|TRBJ2-3
TGTGCCAGCAGTTACGGAGGGGGGGACACAGATACGCAGTATTTT
CASSYGGGDTDTQYF
>NA|TRBV6-6|TRBD2|TRBJ2-3
TGTGCCAGCAGTCAGGGGACTAGCGCCACAGATACGCAGTATTTT
CASSQGTSATDTQYF
>few|TRBV27|TRBD1|TRBJ2-2
TGTGCCAGCAGTTTATGGACAGGGGGCATCGGGGAGCTGTTTTTT
CASSLWTGGIGELFF
>NA|TRBV5-1|TRBD1|TRBJ1-1
TGCGCCAGCAGCTATTTGGGACAGGGGAATGCTGAAGCTTTCTTT
CASSYLGQGNAEAFF
>NA|TRBV10-1|TRBD2|TRBJ2-3
TGCGCCAGCAGTGATAGCGGGGTCGTGGATACGCAGTATTTT
CASSDSGVVDTQYF
>NA|TRBV27|NA|TRBJ2-3
TGTGCCAGCAGTCATGCGACCACAGATACGCAGTATTTT
CASSHATTDTQYF
>NA|TRBV5-1|TRBD2|TRBJ2-1
TGCGCCAGCAGCTTTGGGGGACTACCTATGGATGAGCAGTTCTTC
CASSFGGLPMDEQFF
>NA|TRBV5-8|NA|TRBJ1-4
TGTGCCAGCAGCCACCCGGGAGAGGAGGAAAAACTGTTTTTT
CASSHPGEEEKLFF
>NA|TRBV27|NA|TRBJ2-2
TGTGCCAGCAGTTTATTCGGACTTTCAGGGTTGGGCGGGGAGCTGTTTTTT
CASSLFGLSGLGGELFF
>few|TRBV6-5|NA|TRBJ1-2
TGTGCCAGCAGTTCGTGGGGGGCGGATGGCTACACCTTC
CASSSWGADGYTF
>NA|TRBV11-2|NA|TRBJ2-5
TGTGCCAGCAGCTTGAACGGGGCTCAAGAGACCCAGTACTTC
CASSLNGAQETQYF
>NA|TRBV4-1|NA|TRBJ1-1
TGCGCCAGCACGGCGGAGACGGAGACACTCATGAACACTGAAGCTTTCTTT
CASTAETETLMNTEAFF
>NA|TRBV13|NA|TRBJ2-1
TGTGCCAGCAGCTTAGGACTAGGGGGATCCTCCTACAATGAGCAGTTCTTC
CASSLGLGGSSYNEQFF
>NA|TRBV7-9|NA|TRBJ1-1
TGTGCCAGCAGCTTAACACGGGATGGGGAAGCTTTCTTT
CASSLTRDGEAFF